What follows are 11 T cell receptor beta chains derived from one specimen sequenced in a study of spatial heterogeneity in lung cancer (dated by TCRdb to about 2019). The time point label corresponds to: sample taken at primary tumor resection. The library was made by 5' RACE. Instrument on record: NextSeq 500. TCRdb trimmed the raw reads at Q25, called clones with MiXCR and kept productive beta chains. Rows with a matching CDR3 protein are joined into one entry that keeps the most common DNA and genes. A total of around 4,400 distinct CDR3 sequences appear in this sample, 6% to 7.5% of them only once. The top ten hold roughly 30% of the sample. No antigen has been assigned to these receptors. What the work shows at the level of the full study, not this receptor alone: The tumor nonsynonymous mutation count correlated with the number of expanded intratumoral alpha and beta TCRs.

Sample: lung tumor tissue, taken at surgery. Every receptor here comes from a male donor with early-stage non-small cell lung cancer.

This clonotype was observed a handful of times. This chain connects TRBV29-1 to TRBJ2-2; 8 bases map to TRBD2. V dropped 5 bases and J dropped 4; count of bases not matched to a gene: 6. CDR1 and CDR2 (germline): SQVTM, ANQGSEA. There are 14 residues in the CDR3. The CDR3 nucleotides are TGCAGCGTTTCCAAGCGGGGGAGCACCGGGGAGCTGTTTTTT. It encodes CSVSKRGSTGELFF.

The gene calls are TRBV4-2 and TRBJ2-1; TRBD1 matches 10 bases. Germline loops: CDR1 LGHNA, CDR2 YNFKEQ. V dropped 0 bases and J dropped 3; count of bases not matched to a gene: 5. There are 17 residues in the CDR3. The CDR3 region has the DNA TGTGCCAGCAGCCAAGATCGGGACAGGGGAATCTACAATGAGCAGTTCTTC. Protein product: CASSQDRDRGIYNEQFF.

This clonotype showed up many times. The V and J genes are TRBV6-1 and TRBJ1-5; perhaps TRBD1 as D (5 bases). V was cut by 3 bases and J by 7 bases, with 13 bases left in between. The length of the CDR3 is 14 residues. Germline CDR1 reads MNHNS; CDR2 reads SASEGT. CDR3 protein: CASSEFGAGQPQHF. DNA of the CDR3: TGTGCCAGCAGTGAGTTCGGGGCTGGACAGCCCCAGCATTTT.

Many counts were recorded for this clonotype. This chain links TRBV3-1 with TRBJ1-4; 8 bases map to TRBD1. J gave up 8 bases and V 0 bases, and 5 bases lay outside the gene matches. Germline-derived CDR1 and CDR2 are LGHDT and YNNKEL (reference sequence). The CDR3 sequence is 15 residues long. The CDR3 protein is CASSQDYRGYEKLFF. Written as DNA, the CDR3 is TGTGCCAGCAGCCAAGATTACAGGGGGTACGAAAAACTGTTTTTT.

This clonotype occurred many times. This chain joins TRBV5-1 and TRBJ1-2; D remains ambiguous. The CDR3 runs 12 residues. The V end lost 0 bases, the J end lost 6 bases, and 6 bases lay between the germline ends. Germline V lookup: CDR1 SGHRS, CDR2 YFSETQ. The CDR3 region has the DNA TGCGCCAGCAGCTTGGCATTTGATGGCTACACCTTC. Translating it yields CASSLAFDGYTF.

This clonotype was picked up many times. The J gene is TRBJ2-5, the V gene TRBV7-9; 10 bases line up with TRBD2. The trim removed 1 base at V and 3 bases at J, leaving 5 bases unmatched. Germline V gene lookup returns CDR1 SEHNR and CDR2 FQNEAQ (reference sequence). There are 16 residues in the CDR3. CDR3: CASSLGSGGPEETQYF. The CDR3 nucleotides read TGTGCCAGCAGCTTAGGTAGCGGGGGGCCGGAAGAGACCCAGTACTTC. The whole variable domain, filled in from reference TRBV7-9 and TRBJ2-5, reads DTGVSQNPRHKITKRGQNVTFRCDPISEHNRLYWYRQTLGQGPEFLTYFQNEAQLEKSRLLSDRFSAERPKGSFSTLEIQRTEQGDSAMYLCASSLGSGGPEETQYFGPGTRLLVL.

The table lists this clonotype with many counts. The V gene is TRBV6-1, the J gene TRBJ1-2; unclear D gene. The CDR3 has 14 amino acids. The V gene's germline CDR1 is MNHNS and CDR2 SASEGT. Trimming took off 0 bases at V and 0 bases at J, with 5 bases between the two ends. The CDR3 nucleotides are TGTGCCAGCAGTGAAGCGCAGCCTAACTATGGCTACACCTTC. Residues: CASSEAQPNYGYTF.

This clonotype is large by share. V usage is TRBV19 and J usage is TRBJ1-5; no reliable D call. The CDR3 sequence is 14 residues long. V lost 5 bases and J lost 7, with 15 bases in between. Per germline, CDR1 LNHDA and CDR2 SQIVND (reference sequence). CDR3 amino acids: CASSHRGYSQPQHF. Here the CDR3 DNA reads TGTGCCAGTAGTCACCGTGGGTACAGCCAGCCCCAGCATTTT.

In its sample, this clonotype ranks as medium-sized. The rearrangement links TRBV15 to TRBJ2-1, with D perhaps matching TRBD2 (5 bases). Germline V gene lookup returns CDR1 LNHNV and CDR2 YYDKDF (reference sequence). The CDR3 sequence is 16 residues long. Deletions cut 5 bases from V and 2 bases from J, with 16 bases between. The CDR3 region has the DNA TGTGCCACCAGCGTACCCGGACTCGGAGCCTACAATGAGCAGTTCTTC. Translating it yields CATSVPGLGAYNEQFF.

This clonotype has a handful of counts. The rearrangement joins TRBV5-1 to TRBJ1-5; perhaps TRBD1 as D (5 bases). CDR3 length: 15 residues. CDR1 and CDR2 (germline): SGHRS, YFSETQ. The germline V and J ends were trimmed by 5 bases and 0 bases, with 12 bases remaining between them. CDR3 sequence (DNA): TGCGCCAGCAGGTTTGACAGTCTTAGCAATCAGCCCCAGCATTTT. This translates into CASRFDSLSNQPQHF.

This clonotype was observed at least ten times. The V call is TRBV10-2, the J call TRBJ2-1; 9 bases are a match to TRBD1. The V and J ends lost 5 bases and 3 bases, in that order; junction bases with no gene match: 8. In germline, CDR1 is WSHSY, CDR2 SAAADI. CDR3 length: 16 residues. CDR3 nucleotide sequence: TGCGCCAGCAGTACCTCCGGGACAGGGCACTACAATGAGCAGTTCTTC. It is translated as CASSTSGTGHYNEQFF.